This TCR beta chain is from a study of cytomegalovirus exposure and HLA in healthy donors. As for the study in general: Most donors, more than 80% of roughly 400 genotyped, fell in the Caucasian-associated ancestry cluster.

The primer mix had 60 Vbeta and 13 Jbeta primers. In the study's own analysis: The authors later counted 70 million to 80 million unique TCR beta chains, around 9.9 million of them shared. TCRdb's copy holds only in-frame clones and misses some; the assay was immunoSEQ multiplex PCR. V and J calls and clone size are those listed in that table; D and trimming were worked out from the DNA. The data contain about 110,000 clones, 82% of them singletons. The CDR3 is 13 residues long. The germline V gene encodes CDR1 MNHEY and CDR2 SVGAGI. V lost 2 bases, J lost 8 bases, and 9 bases lay in between. The sequence was collected from a man younger than 45 in good health and CMV-seropositive. The J gene is TRBJ1-4, the V gene TRBV6-5; D is unclear. Sequencing used PBMCs. This CDR3 is CASSYQMREKLFF. Written as DNA, the CDR3 is TGTGCCAGCAGTTACCAAATGCGCGAAAAACTGTTTTTT.